This T cell receptor (beta chain) was sequenced in a study of T cell repertoires in cytomegalovirus infection. Study background: TCR beta signatures that were public indicated CMV infection and matching HLA type.

Germline assignment: CDR1 DFQATT and CDR2 SNEGSKA (reference sequence). This CDR3 has 14 amino acids. Trimming left V 0 bases short and J 7 bases short, with 12 bases between. TCRdb analysed the reads with MiXCR anew, one entry per CDR3 protein. Of hundreds of thousands of distinct CDR3 sequences listed, around 30% are singletons. Comments on this clonotype: Its specificity is unknown.

The sequence derives from a human donor in good health (CMV status not recorded). Some clones in this sample may be carry-over from other donors' samples. The material sequenced was cultured PBMCs, taken from culture after CMV antigen stimulation. The chain combines TRBV20-1 with TRBJ1-4, with D unresolved. CDR3 nucleotide sequence: TGCAGTGCTAGAGAGAGCCTATCCAGTGAAAAACTGTTTTTT. Encoded protein: CSARESLSSEKLFF.